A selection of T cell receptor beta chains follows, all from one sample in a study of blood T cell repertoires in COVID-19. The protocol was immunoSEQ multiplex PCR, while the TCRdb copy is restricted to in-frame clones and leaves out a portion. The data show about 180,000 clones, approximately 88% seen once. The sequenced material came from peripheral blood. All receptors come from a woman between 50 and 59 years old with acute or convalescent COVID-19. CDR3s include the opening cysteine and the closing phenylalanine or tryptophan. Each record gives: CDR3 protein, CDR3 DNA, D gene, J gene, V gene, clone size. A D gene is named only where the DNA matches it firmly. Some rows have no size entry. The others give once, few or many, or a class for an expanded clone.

CDR3: CAISSSTAYLGYGYTF
DNA: TGTGCCATCAGTTCTTCGACAGCCTACTTGGGCTATGGCTACACCTTC
D: .
J: TRBJ1-2
V: TRBV10-3
size: .

CDR3: CSAPVNTEAFF
DNA: TGCAGTGCCCCGGTGAACACTGAAGCTTTCTTT
D: .
J: TRBJ1-1
V: TRBV20-1
size: .

CDR3: CASTNGGQDGYTF
DNA: TGTGCCAGCACCAATGGGGGACAGGATGGCTACACCTTC
D: TRBD1
J: TRBJ1-2
V: TRBV3-1/TRBV3-2
size: few

CDR3: CASSQATVGTDTQYF
DNA: TGCGCCAGCAGCCAAGCGACAGTTGGCACAGATACGCAGTATTTT
D: .
J: TRBJ2-3
V: TRBV4-3
size: .

CDR3: CASSPGSSGGSYEQYF
DNA: TGTGCCAGCAGCCCCGGGTCTAGCGGGGGCTCCTACGAGCAGTACTTC
D: TRBD2
J: TRBJ2-7
V: TRBV11-2
size: .

CDR3: CASSLEAGGTYEQYF
DNA: TGTGCCAGCAGCTTAGAGGCGGGAGGGACCTACGAGCAGTACTTC
D: TRBD2
J: TRBJ2-7
V: TRBV11-2
size: .

CDR3: CSASTGAVGQAKNIQYF
DNA: TGCAGTGCTAGTACAGGGGCGGTTGGCCAAGCCAAAAACATTCAGTACTTC
D: TRBD1
J: TRBJ2-4
V: TRBV20-1
size: .

CDR3: CASKFGLAKETQYF
DNA: TGTGCCAGCAAATTCGGACTGGCCAAAGAGACCCAGTACTTC
D: .
J: TRBJ2-5
V: TRBV5-6
size: .

CDR3: CASSDQRGGPEDTQYF
DNA: TGTGCCAGCAGTGATCAGCGGGGGGGCCCAGAAGATACGCAGTATTTT
D: TRBD2
J: TRBJ2-3
V: TRBV9
size: .

CDR3: CASSLVTGVNEQFF
DNA: TGTGCCAGCAGCTTGGTGACAGGGGTGAATGAGCAGTTCTTC
D: TRBD1
J: TRBJ2-1
V: TRBV5-4
size: .

CDR3: CASSYSPPGGIYNEQFF
DNA: TGTGCCAGCAGTTACTCCCCGCCGGGAGGTATCTACAATGAGCAGTTCTTC
D: TRBD2
J: TRBJ2-1
V: TRBV6-2/TRBV6-3
size: few

CDR3: CASSPTGGETQYF
DNA: TGTGCCAGCAGCCCGACAGGGGGAGAGACCCAGTACTTC
D: TRBD1
J: TRBJ2-5
V: TRBV7-9
size: once

CDR3: CASSYSAQREGTDTQYF
DNA: TGTGCCAGCAGTTACTCCGCCCAGCGGGAGGGGACAGATACGCAGTATTTT
D: TRBD2
J: TRBJ2-3
V: TRBV6-2/TRBV6-3
size: .

CDR3: CASSLGGDRLGYTF
DNA: TGTGCCAGCAGCTTAGGAGGGGACAGACTGGGCTACACCTTC
D: TRBD1
J: TRBJ1-2
V: TRBV7-6
size: once

CDR3: CASSPSDKMNEKLFF
DNA: TGTGCCAGCAGCCCGTCGGACAAAATGAATGAAAAACTGTTTTTT
D: .
J: TRBJ1-4
V: TRBV3-1/TRBV3-2
size: .

CDR3: CASSYDGQGNYGYTF
DNA: TGTGCCAGCAGTTACGATGGACAGGGTAACTATGGCTACACCTTC
D: TRBD1
J: TRBJ1-2
V: TRBV6-2/TRBV6-3
size: .

CDR3: CASSPGWDRGAPSGNTIYF
DNA: TGTGCCAGCAGCCCAGGATGGGACAGGGGGGCTCCGTCTGGAAACACCATATATTTT
D: TRBD1
J: TRBJ1-3
V: TRBV5-4
size: .

CDR3: CTSSPRELAVSYEQYF
DNA: TGCACCAGCAGCCCTCGGGAACTAGCGGTCTCCTACGAGCAGTACTTC
D: .
J: TRBJ2-7
V: TRBV1
size: .

CDR3: CSVAKGDNEKLFF
DNA: TGCAGCGTTGCCAAGGGGGATAATGAAAAACTGTTTTTT
D: .
J: TRBJ1-4
V: TRBV29-1
size: .

CDR3: CSAGAPGGPTNYGYTF
DNA: TGCAGCGCCGGGGCCCCAGGGGGCCCCACTAACTATGGCTACACCTTC
D: TRBD1
J: TRBJ1-2
V: TRBV29-1
size: .

CDR3: CASSVPGETGELFF
DNA: TGTGCCAGCAGTGTTCCGGGGGAGACCGGGGAGCTGTTTTTT
D: .
J: TRBJ2-2
V: TRBV2
size: .

CDR3: CASSLQLAGSSSYNEQFF
DNA: TGCGCCAGCAGCCTGCAACTAGCGGGATCCAGCTCCTACAATGAGCAGTTCTTC
D: TRBD2
J: TRBJ2-1
V: TRBV5-1
size: .

CDR3: CASSVVADGYTF
DNA: TGTGCCAGCAGCGTAGTGGCGGATGGCTACACCTTC
D: .
J: TRBJ1-2
V: TRBV9
size: .

CDR3: CASSADRASSYEQYF
DNA: TGTGCCAGCAGCGCAGACAGGGCAAGCTCCTACGAGCAGTACTTC
D: TRBD1
J: TRBJ2-7
V: TRBV7-6
size: .

CDR3: CASRSRLADHNEQFF
DNA: TGTGCCAGCCGATCGCGACTAGCAGACCACAATGAGCAGTTCTTC
D: TRBD2
J: TRBJ2-1
V: TRBV18
size: .

CDR3: CASSPRGLTKNIQYF
DNA: TGTGCCAGCAGCCCGAGGGGGTTAACCAAAAACATTCAGTACTTC
D: .
J: TRBJ2-4
V: TRBV5-6
size: .

CDR3: CASSEGSGGSNQPQHF
DNA: TGTGCCAGCAGCGAAGGGTCAGGGGGGTCTAATCAGCCCCAGCATTTT
D: TRBD1
J: TRBJ1-5
V: TRBV6-1
size: once

CDR3: CASSLVLRGATNYGYTF
DNA: TGTGCCAGCAGCTTAGTGCTCAGGGGGGCAACTAACTATGGCTACACCTTC
D: TRBD1
J: TRBJ1-2
V: TRBV7-2
size: .

CDR3: CASSLGQGWNEQFF
DNA: TGTGCCAGCAGCTTAGGACAGGGATGGAATGAGCAGTTCTTC
D: TRBD1
J: TRBJ2-1
V: TRBV5-8
size: once